This T cell receptor (beta chain) appears in the sequencing data of a study of PD-L1 blockade in urothelial cancer. V was pared by 5 bases and J by 1 base, with 11 bases between. This CDR3 has 14 residues. The germline CDR1 and CDR2 sequences are SGHTA and FQGNSA. Here immunoSEQ multiplex PCR was the method, and the copy in TCRdb shows in-frame clones only, minus some. In the table there are around 100,000 clones, over 75% of which are singletons. V usage is TRBV7-2 and J usage is TRBJ1-1; D is uncertain. The sequence was collected from a man aged 45-65 years with urothelial cancer. Source: PBMCs, taken around atezolizumab (anti-PD-L1) treatment. The CDR3 here is CASSEWNRNTEAFF. The DNA for the CDR3 is TGTGCCAGCAGCGAATGGAACAGGAACACTGAAGCTTTCTTT.